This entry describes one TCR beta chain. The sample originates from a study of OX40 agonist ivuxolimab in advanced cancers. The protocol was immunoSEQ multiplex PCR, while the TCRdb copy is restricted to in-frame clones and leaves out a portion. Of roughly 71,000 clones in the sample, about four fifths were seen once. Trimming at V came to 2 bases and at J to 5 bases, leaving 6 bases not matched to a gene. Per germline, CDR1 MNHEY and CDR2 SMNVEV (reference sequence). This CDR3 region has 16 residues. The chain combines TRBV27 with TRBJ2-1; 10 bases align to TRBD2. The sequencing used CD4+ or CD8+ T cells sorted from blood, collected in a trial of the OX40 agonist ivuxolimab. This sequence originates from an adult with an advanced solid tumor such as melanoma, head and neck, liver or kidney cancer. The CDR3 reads CASSLPPTSGHNEQFF. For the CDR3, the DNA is TGTGCCAGCAGTTTACCCCCGACTAGCGGGCACAATGAGCAGTTCTTC.